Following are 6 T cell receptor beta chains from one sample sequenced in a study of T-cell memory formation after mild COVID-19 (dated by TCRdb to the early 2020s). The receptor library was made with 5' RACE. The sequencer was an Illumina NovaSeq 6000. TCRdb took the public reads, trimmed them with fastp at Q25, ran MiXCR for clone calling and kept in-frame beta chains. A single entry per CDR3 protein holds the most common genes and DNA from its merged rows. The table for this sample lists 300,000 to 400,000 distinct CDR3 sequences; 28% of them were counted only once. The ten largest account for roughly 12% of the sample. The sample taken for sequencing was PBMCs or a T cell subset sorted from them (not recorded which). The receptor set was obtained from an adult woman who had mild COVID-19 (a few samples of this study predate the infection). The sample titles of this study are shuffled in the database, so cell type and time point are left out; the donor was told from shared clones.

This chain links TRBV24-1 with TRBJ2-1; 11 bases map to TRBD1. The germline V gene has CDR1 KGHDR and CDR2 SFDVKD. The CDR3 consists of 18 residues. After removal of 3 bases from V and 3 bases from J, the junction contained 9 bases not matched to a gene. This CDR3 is CATSDPGYGTGGYNEQFF. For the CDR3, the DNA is TGTGCCACCAGTGATCCAGGTTACGGGACAGGGGGCTACAATGAGCAGTTCTTC.

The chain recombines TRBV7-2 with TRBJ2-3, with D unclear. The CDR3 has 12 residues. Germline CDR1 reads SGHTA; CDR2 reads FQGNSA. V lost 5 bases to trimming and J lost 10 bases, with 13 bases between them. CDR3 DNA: TGTGCCAGCAGCCCGAGCCGTGGAGCGCAGTATTTT. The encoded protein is CASSPSRGAQYF.

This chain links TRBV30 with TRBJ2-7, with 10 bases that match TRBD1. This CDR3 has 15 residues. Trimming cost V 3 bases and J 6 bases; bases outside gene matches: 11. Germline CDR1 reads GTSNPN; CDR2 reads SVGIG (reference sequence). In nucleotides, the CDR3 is TGTGCCTGGAGGCCAGTGGACAGGGGGAGGCGCGAGCAGTACTTC. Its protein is CAWRPVDRGRREQYF.

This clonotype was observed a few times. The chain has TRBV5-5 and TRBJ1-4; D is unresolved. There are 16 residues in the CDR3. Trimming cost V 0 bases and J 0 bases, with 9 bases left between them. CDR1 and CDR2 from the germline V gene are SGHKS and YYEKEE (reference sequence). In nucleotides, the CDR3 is TGTGCCAGCAGCTTGGGGCAAGGGACAACTAATGAAAAACTGTTTTTT. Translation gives CASSLGQGTTNEKLFF.

The CDR3 here is CSAQRAGAPDTQYF. In nucleotides, the CDR3 is TGCAGTGCTCAAAGAGCGGGAGCCCCAGATACGCAGTATTTT. The chain combines TRBV20-1 with TRBJ2-3; TRBD2 matches 8 bases. Trimming removed 5 bases from V and 4 bases from J; junction bases left unmatched: 8. CDR1 is DFQATT, CDR2 SNEGSKA, per germline (reference sequence). This CDR3 region has 14 residues.

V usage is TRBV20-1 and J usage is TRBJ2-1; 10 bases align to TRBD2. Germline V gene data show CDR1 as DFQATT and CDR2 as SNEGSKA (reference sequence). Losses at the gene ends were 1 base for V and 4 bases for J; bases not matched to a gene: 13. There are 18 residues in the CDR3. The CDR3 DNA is TGCAGTGCTAGAGCAGGGAGACGAGGACTAGCGGATTACAATGAGCAGTTCTTC. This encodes CSARAGRRGLADYNEQFF.